The 5 T cell receptor beta chains in this list originate from one sample, sequenced in a study of Graves' ophthalmopathy and Graves' hyperthyroidism. The sequenced template was RNA, covering the TCR beta CDR3 region. First-round RT-PCR employed HTBI primers, with a second-round multiplex PCR after it. TCRdb itself ran the multiplex PCR reads through MiXCR, one entry per CDR3 protein. This table has about 480,000 distinct CDR3 sequences, 13% to 15% appearing once. The sample consisted of blood. Source of these receptors: a woman in her 30s with Graves' ophthalmopathy.

This clonotype was seen repeatedly, ten times or more. The CDR3 coding sequence is TGTGCCAGCAGTGATACCCCGGACAGGGGCGCAGGATATAGGAACACTGAAGCTTTCTTT. It is translated as CASSDTPDRGAGYRNTEAFF. The chain has TRBV6-1 and TRBJ1-1; 9 nucleotides match TRBD1. This CDR3 comprises 20 residues. Germline V CDR1 and CDR2: MNHNS, SASEGT. With V trimmed by 3 bases and J by 1 base, 18 bases remained unmatched.

The chain links TRBV19 to TRBJ1-5; D may be TRBD1 (5 bases). From germline, CDR1 is LNHDA and CDR2 SQIVND (reference sequence). Trimming removed 2 bases from V and 6 bases from J, with 14 bases in between. The CDR3 covers 15 residues. CDR3 DNA: TGTGCCAGTAGTATATCGGCCGGGGGTTTTCAGCCCCAGCATTTT. This gives the protein CASSISAGGFQPQHF.

In this sample, this clonotype turned up many times. V and J are TRBV13 and TRBJ2-4; D is unclear. The germline CDR1 and CDR2 sequences are PRHDT and FYEKMQ (reference sequence). The CDR3 consists of 13 residues. Trimming took off 5 bases at V and 2 bases at J, with 7 bases between the two ends. The CDR3 region is CASSPNSKNIQYF. DNA of the CDR3: TGTGCCAGCAGCCCCAATTCCAAAAACATTCAGTACTTC.

The chain links TRBV6-5 to TRBJ2-4, with 8 bases aligning to TRBD1. Germline V CDR1 and CDR2: MNHEY, SVGAGI. The CDR3 is made up of 14 amino acids. V dropped 5 bases and J dropped 3; count of bases not matched to a gene: 3. The CDR3 DNA reads TGTGCCAGCAGTACCGACAGGGGCAAAAACATTCAGTACTTC. Amino acid sequence: CASSTDRGKNIQYF.

This clonotype appeared many times. In DNA form, the CDR3 reads TGTGCCAGCAGTTTATACGGGTATGGCTACACCTTC. Translated: CASSLYGYGYTF. The rearrangement joins TRBV28 to TRBJ1-2; D gene unclear. The CDR3 is made up of 12 amino acids. Trimming removed 1 base from V and 5 bases from J, with 5 bases in between. The germline CDR1 and CDR2 sequences are MDHEN and SYDVKM.